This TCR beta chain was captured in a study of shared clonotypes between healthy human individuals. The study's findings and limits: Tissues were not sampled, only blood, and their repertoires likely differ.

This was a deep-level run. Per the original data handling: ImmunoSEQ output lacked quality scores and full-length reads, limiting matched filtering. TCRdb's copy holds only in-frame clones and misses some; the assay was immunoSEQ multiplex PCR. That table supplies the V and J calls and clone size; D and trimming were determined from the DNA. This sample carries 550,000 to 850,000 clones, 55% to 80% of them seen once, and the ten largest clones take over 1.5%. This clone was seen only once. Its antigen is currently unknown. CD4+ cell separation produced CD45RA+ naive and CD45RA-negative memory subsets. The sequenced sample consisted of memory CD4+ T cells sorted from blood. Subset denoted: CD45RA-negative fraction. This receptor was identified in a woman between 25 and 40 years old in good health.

The CDR3: CASSSSEDSTEAFF. The CDR3 nucleotides read TGTGCCAGTAGTTCATCGGAGGACAGCACCGAAGCTTTCTTT. This chain connects TRBV19 to TRBJ1-1; tentative D call: TRBD1 (6 bases). This CDR3 spans 14 amino acids. Trimming removed 5 bases from V and 8 bases from J, with 18 bases in between. The V gene's germline CDR1 is LNHDA and CDR2 SQIVND (reference sequence). Full variable domain (missing parts from reference TRBV19 and TRBJ1-1): DGGITQSPKYLFRKEGQNVTLSCEQNLNHDAMYWYRQDPGQGLRLIYYSQIVNDFQKGDIAEGYSVSREKKESFPLTVTSAQKNPTAFYLCASSSSEDSTEAFFGQGTRLTVV.